Below, 8 T cell receptor beta chains from the same sample are listed, as sequenced in a study of blood T cells in healthy people across ages. A second PCR, run for roughly 7 to 11 cycles, used a sample-barcoded 5' primer plus a J-beta primer mix. From the 5' RACE reads, TCRdb called clonotypes with MiXCR, one entry per CDR3 protein. The sample has around 500,000 distinct CDR3 sequences, approximately 26% seen once. The same specimen was also included in a second study, on T cells of mothers and their children.

Material: blood. Receptor source: a boy between 2 and 10 years old in good health.

The chain combines TRBV19 with TRBJ1-4; D unresolved. V was clipped by 2 bases and J by 7 bases, with 11 bases between them. This CDR3 is 14 amino acids long. Per germline, CDR1 LNHDA and CDR2 SQIVND (reference sequence). The CDR3 DNA reads TGTGCCAGTAGTATACGGGGTCTTGGTGAAAAACTGTTTTTT. Its protein product is CASSIRGLGEKLFF.

The chain carries TRBV12-3 or TRBV12-4 and TRBJ2-3; TRBD2 matches 7 bases. The CDR3 loop spans 15 amino acids. Trimming removed 5 bases from V and 2 bases from J; junction bases left unmatched: 7. The CDR3 DNA follows: TGTGCCAGCAGTGCCGGGGGGATCTCCACAGATACGCAGTATTTT. Amino acids: CASSAGGISTDTQYF.

This rearrangement joins TRBV20-1 to TRBJ2-1; 9 nucleotides line up with TRBD2. The CDR3 runs 19 residues. In germline, CDR1 is DFQATT, CDR2 SNEGSKA (reference sequence). J lost 5 bases, V lost 1 base, and 18 bases had no gene match. The CDR3 DNA follows: TGCAGTGCTAGAGGGGTGATTAGCGGGAGTTTGAGCGGGAACAATGAGCAGTTCTTC. As protein: CSARGVISGSLSGNNEQFF.

This clonotype has more than one count but fewer than ten. This rearrangement joins TRBV4-1 to TRBJ2-3, with 9 nucleotides matching TRBD2. Germline V lookup: CDR1 MGHRA, CDR2 YSYEKL. V shed 6 bases, J shed 5 bases, and the junction held 6 bases outside the gene matches. The CDR3 loop spans 14 amino acids. The CDR3 DNA is TGCGCCAGCAGTTTGCGGGAGGGCCAAGATACGCAGTATTTT. Residues: CASSLREGQDTQYF.

This clonotype was detected only a few times. The chain carries TRBV20-1 and TRBJ2-1; 11 bases line up with TRBD2. The ends lost 4 bases at V and 9 bases at J; junction bases unmatched: 8. From germline, CDR1 is DFQATT and CDR2 SNEGSKA (reference sequence). The length of the CDR3 is 14 residues. Here the CDR3 DNA reads TGCAGTGCTACTAGACTAGCGGGGAACATTGAGCAGTTCTTC. Its protein is CSATRLAGNIEQFF.

This clonotype turned up a few times. The V gene is TRBV7-6, the J gene TRBJ1-2; D is perhaps TRBD1 (5 bases). CDR1 is SGHVS and CDR2 is FNYEAQ in the germline V gene. Trimming cost V 11 bases and J 8 bases, with 21 bases left between them. The CDR3 covers 13 residues. This CDR3 is CAVSDSYLEGYTF. In DNA form, the CDR3 reads TGTGCCGTATCAGACAGCTACCTCGAAGGCTACACCTTC.

Only a few counts were recorded for this clonotype. The chain is built from TRBV20-1 and TRBJ2-5; D possibly corresponds to TRBD2 (5 bases). This CDR3 contains 13 residues. CDR1 and CDR2 (germline): DFQATT, SNEGSKA (reference sequence). V lost 6 bases to trimming and J lost 6 bases, with 17 bases between them. The CDR3 sequence: CSAVYDGGKTQYF. The CDR3 coding sequence is TGCAGTGCAGTTTACGACGGAGGAAAGACCCAGTACTTC.

The V and J genes are TRBV20-1 and TRBJ2-6; the D is unclear. Germline CDR1 DFQATT, CDR2 SNEGSKA (reference sequence). This CDR3 spans 16 amino acids. V was shortened by 0 bases and J by 0 bases, with 9 bases between the two germline ends. The CDR3 sequence: CSARDSYSSGANVLTF. The CDR3 DNA sequence: TGCAGTGCTAGAGACTCCTACAGCTCTGGGGCCAACGTCCTGACTTTC.